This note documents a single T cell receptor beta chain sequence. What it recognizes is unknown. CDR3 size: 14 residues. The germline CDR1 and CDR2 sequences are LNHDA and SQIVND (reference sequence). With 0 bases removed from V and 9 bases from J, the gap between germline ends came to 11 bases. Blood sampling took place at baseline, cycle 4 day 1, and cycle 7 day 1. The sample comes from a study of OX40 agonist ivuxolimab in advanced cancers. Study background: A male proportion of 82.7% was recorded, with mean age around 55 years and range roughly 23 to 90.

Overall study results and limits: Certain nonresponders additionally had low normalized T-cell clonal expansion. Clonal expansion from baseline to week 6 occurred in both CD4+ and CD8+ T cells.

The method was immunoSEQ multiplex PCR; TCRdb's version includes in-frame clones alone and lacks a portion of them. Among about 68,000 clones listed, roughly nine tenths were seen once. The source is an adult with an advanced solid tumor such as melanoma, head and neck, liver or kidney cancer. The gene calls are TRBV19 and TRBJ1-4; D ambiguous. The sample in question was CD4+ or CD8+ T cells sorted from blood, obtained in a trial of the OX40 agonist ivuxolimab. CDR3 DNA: TGTGCCAGTAGTATAGATGCCCAGGCTAAAAAACTGTTTTTT. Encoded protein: CASSIDAQAKKLFF.